This TCR beta chain originates from a study of cytomegalovirus exposure and HLA in healthy donors. Overall study results and limits: The tendency of first-cohort TCR clusters to co-occur in the 130 or so validation repertoires was identified by a subsequent analysis. The listing of 150 to 200 TCR beta chains classed them as cytomegalovirus-associated. A few CMV-associated chains proved CMV antigen-specific in vitro.

V lost 2 bases and J 3 bases, leaving 14 bases between the germline ends. CDR1 and CDR2 (germline): ENHRY, SYGVKD. The CDR3 consists of 15 residues. This clone has a single count. The antigen remains unidentified. The table came from immunoSEQ multiplex PCR; TCRdb's copy has only in-frame clones and leaves some out. The sample lists 170,000 or so clones; 85% were seen once. Sequencing was done on a sample of PBMCs. This TCR came from a young man in good health and CMV-seropositive. The chain links TRBV10-3 to TRBJ2-7; TRBD1 might be the D (6 bases). CDR3 residues: CAISEPTRTVYEQYF. Here the CDR3 DNA reads TGTGCCATCAGTGAGCCGACCCGGACAGTCTACGAGCAGTACTTC.